A single sample gave rise to the 10 T cell receptor beta chains below, sequenced in a study of cytomegalovirus exposure and HLA in healthy donors. PCR primers comprised 60 Vbeta and 13 Jbeta primers. Generated by immunoSEQ multiplex PCR, the TCRdb table keeps only in-frame clones and is missing some. The sample holds 35,000 to 55,000 clones, about 72% seen once. Sequencing used PBMCs. The receptor source for this set is a man aged 25 to 40 in good health and CMV-seronegative.

In its sample, this clone was seen once. V usage is TRBV5-4 and J usage is TRBJ2-1; the D gene is possibly TRBD1 (5 bases). This CDR3 is 15 amino acids long. The germline V gene has CDR1 SGHNT and CDR2 YYREEE (reference sequence). V shed 2 bases and J shed 5 bases, with 14 bases lying between them. The CDR3 region is CASSFSLGPDNEQFF. CDR3 sequence (DNA): TGTGCCAGCAGCTTTTCACTGGGGCCGGACAATGAGCAGTTCTTC. The entire variable domain, with the rest obtained from reference TRBV5-4 and TRBJ2-1, is as follows: ETGVTQSPTHLIKTRGQQVTLRCSSQSGHNTVSWYQQALGQGPQFIFQYYREEENGRGNFPPRFSGLQFPNYSSELNVNALELDDSALYLCASSFSLGPDNEQFFGPGTRLTVL.

The rearrangement uses TRBV12-5 and TRBJ2-1; D remains ambiguous. The CDR3 is 16 residues long. The germline V gene encodes CDR1 LGHNT and CDR2 FRNRAP. Deletions cut 6 bases from V and 2 bases from J, with 17 bases between. This chain's CDR3 is CASGLGPIPPYNEQFF. CDR3 nucleotides: TGTGCTAGTGGACTGGGCCCCATTCCTCCCTACAATGAGCAGTTCTTC.

CDR3 DNA: TGTGCCAGTAGACTTACAGGGGGAGATGAAAAACTGTTTTTT. This translates into CASRLTGGDEKLFF. This chain links TRBV19 with TRBJ1-4; 8 bases map to TRBD1. Germline-derived CDR1 and CDR2 are LNHDA and SQIVND (reference sequence). J gave up 6 bases and V 6 bases, and 6 bases lay outside the gene matches. The CDR3 has 14 amino acids.

A few counts support this clone. This chain uses TRBV5-1 with TRBJ2-5, with TRBD2 identical over 9 bases. The CDR3 sequence is 14 residues long. The germline V gene has CDR1 SGHRS and CDR2 YFSETQ. The trim removed 4 bases at V and 4 bases at J, leaving 5 bases unmatched. Written as DNA, the CDR3 is TGCGCCAGCAGCCTCAGGACTAGCGCAGAGACCCAGTACTTC. Its protein is CASSLRTSAETQYF.

The rearrangement joins TRBV7-7 to TRBJ2-5; 8 bases fit TRBD1. The DNA end favors TRBJ2-7, so the J call may be wrong. The germline CDR1 and CDR2 sequences are SSHAT and FNYEAQ (reference sequence). This CDR3 has 14 residues. CDR3 sequence: CASSRDRGSYEQYF. In nucleotides, the CDR3 is TGTGCCAGCAGCCGAGACAGGGGATCCTACGAGCAGTACTTC.

This clone has just one count. The chain has TRBV6-1 and TRBJ2-3, with 11 bases matching TRBD1. The ends lost 1 base at V and 4 bases at J; junction bases unmatched: 1. The CDR3 is 15 amino acids. Per germline, CDR1 MNHNS and CDR2 SASEGT. CDR3 amino acids: CASSEGTGGADTQYF. CDR3 DNA: TGTGCCAGCAGTGAAGGGACAGGGGGCGCAGATACGCAGTATTTT.

The V and J genes are TRBV28 and TRBJ2-3, with TRBD1 matching over 10 bases. The CDR3 spans 14 residues. CDR1 and CDR2 (germline): MDHEN, SYDVKM. V lost 6 bases to trimming and J lost 4 bases; unmatched junction nucleotides: 4. CDR3 in amino acids: CASRGQGIADTQYF. The CDR3 DNA reads TGTGCCAGCAGGGGACAGGGGATTGCAGATACGCAGTATTTT.

This clone showed up just a few times. This chain connects TRBV15 to TRBJ2-2; 10 bases fit TRBD2. Germline V gene data show CDR1 as LNHNV and CDR2 as YYDKDF (reference sequence). With V trimmed by 3 bases and J by 0 bases, 10 bases remained unmatched. The CDR3 length is 19 residues. The CDR3 DNA follows: TGTGCCACCAGCAGGAGGGGACGTACTAGCGGGGCGAACACCGGGGAGCTGTTTTTT. It codes for CATSRRGRTSGANTGELFF. The variable domain in full, with the rest retrieved from reference TRBV15 and TRBJ2-2, is DAMVIQNPRYQVTQFGKPVTLSCSQTLNHNVMYWYQQKSSQAPKLLFHYYDKDFNNEADTPDNFQSRRPNTSFCFLDIRSPGLGDTAMYLCATSRRGRTSGANTGELFFGEGSRLTVL.

V is TRBV20-1 and J is TRBJ1-2; D is ambiguous. The germline gives CDR1 DFQATT, CDR2 SNEGSKA (reference sequence). V was trimmed by 0 bases and J by 5 bases, leaving 4 bases between them. The CDR3 covers 11 residues. The CDR3 spells CSARESYGYTF. The CDR3 coding sequence is TGCAGTGCTAGAGAATCTTATGGCTACACCTTC.

DNA of the CDR3: TGTGCCAGTAGTAGGGACTGGGGAGGTGAGCAGTTCTTC. This sequence encodes CASSRDWGGEQFF. This rearrangement joins TRBV19 to TRBJ2-1, with D possibly TRBD2 on 6 matching bases. V gave up 4 bases and J gave up 9 bases, with 13 bases separating them. The germline V gene has CDR1 LNHDA and CDR2 SQIVND (reference sequence). CDR3 size: 13 residues.